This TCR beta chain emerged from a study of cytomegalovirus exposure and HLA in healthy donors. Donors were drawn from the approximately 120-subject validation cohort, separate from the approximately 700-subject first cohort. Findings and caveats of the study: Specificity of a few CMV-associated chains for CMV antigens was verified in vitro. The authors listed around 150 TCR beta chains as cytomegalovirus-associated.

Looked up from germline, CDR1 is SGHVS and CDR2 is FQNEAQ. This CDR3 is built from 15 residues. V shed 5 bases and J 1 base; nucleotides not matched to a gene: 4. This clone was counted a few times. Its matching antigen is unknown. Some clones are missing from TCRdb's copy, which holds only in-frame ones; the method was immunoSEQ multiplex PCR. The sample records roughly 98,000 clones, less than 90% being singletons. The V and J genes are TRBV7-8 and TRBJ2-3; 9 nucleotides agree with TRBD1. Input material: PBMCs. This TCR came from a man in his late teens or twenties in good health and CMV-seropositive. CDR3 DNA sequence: TGTGCCAGCAGCCTAAGGACAGGGGGCACAGATACGCAGTATTTT. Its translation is CASSLRTGGTDTQYF.